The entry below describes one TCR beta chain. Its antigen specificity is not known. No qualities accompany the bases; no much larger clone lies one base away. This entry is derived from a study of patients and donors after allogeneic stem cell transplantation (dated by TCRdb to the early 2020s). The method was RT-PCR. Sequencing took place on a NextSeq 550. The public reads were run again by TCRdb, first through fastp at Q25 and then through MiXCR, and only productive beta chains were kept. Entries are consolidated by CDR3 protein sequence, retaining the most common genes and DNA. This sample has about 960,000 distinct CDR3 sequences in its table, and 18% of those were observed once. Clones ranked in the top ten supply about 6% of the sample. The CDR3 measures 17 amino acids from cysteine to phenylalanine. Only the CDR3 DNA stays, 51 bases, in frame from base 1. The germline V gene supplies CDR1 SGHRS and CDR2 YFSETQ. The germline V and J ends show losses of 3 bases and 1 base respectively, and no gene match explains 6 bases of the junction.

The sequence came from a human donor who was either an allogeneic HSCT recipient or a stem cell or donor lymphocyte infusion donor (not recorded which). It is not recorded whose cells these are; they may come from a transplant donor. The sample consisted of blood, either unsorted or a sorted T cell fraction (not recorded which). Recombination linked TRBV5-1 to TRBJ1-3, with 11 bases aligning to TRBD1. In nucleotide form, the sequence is TGCGCCAGCAGCTCCACCGGACAGGGGGCATCTGGAAACACCATATATTTT. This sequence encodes CASSSTGQGASGNTIYF.